Included here is one T cell receptor (beta chain) sequence, with context. The V end lost 0 bases, the J end lost 14 bases, and 12 bases lay between the germline ends. This CDR3 region has 12 residues. Looked up from germline, CDR1 is LNHNV and CDR2 is YYDKDF (reference sequence). All donors qualified as healthy HIV-negative adults and had experienced no recent acute infections or vaccinations. The sample is drawn from a study of shared clonotypes between healthy human individuals. Turning to the study itself: Plates per donor: three CD4 naive, three CD4 memory, two CD8 naive, one CD8 memory.

Here immunoSEQ multiplex PCR was the method, and the copy in TCRdb shows in-frame clones only, minus some. The data show 1,400,000 or so clones, with around 98.5% seen just once and over 0.3% held by the top ten. The sequenced material came from naive CD4+ T cells sorted from blood. Subset in this sample: CD45RA+ positively selected. The TCR originated in a man in his thirties or forties in good health. The genes are TRBV15 and TRBJ2-3; D tentatively reads TRBD1 or TRBD2 (6 bases each). In nucleotides, the CDR3 is TGTGCCACCAGCAGAGATAGGGGGGTCTCGTATTTT. Translation gives CATSRDRGVSYF.